The clone carrying this TCR beta chain was picked up many times. What it binds is unknown. TCRdb reanalysed the reads using MiXCR and keeps one entry per CDR3 protein. Here the sample spans more than 200,000 distinct CDR3 sequences, approximately 9.2% being singletons. This sample was included in a study of T cell repertoires in cytomegalovirus infection. Study in general: It was the public TCR beta signatures that indicated both CMV infection and matching HLA type.

General study findings and limits: Summed frequency of shared TCR beta families picked out CMV carriers who also had the relevant HLA. HLA-C-restricted CMV clonotypes gave the most frequent clonotype in two of eight donors.

Sequencing input: PBMCs. The TCR was taken from a human donor in good health (CMV status not recorded). Some clones in this sample may be carry-over from other donors' samples.

CDR3: CASSLGQELGTYEQYF. In DNA form, the CDR3 reads TGTGCCAGCAGCTTAGGTCAAGAATTGGGGACCTACGAGCAGTACTTC. The genes are TRBV7-6 and TRBJ2-7; D uncertain. V was clipped by 1 base and J by 2 bases, with 15 bases between them. CDR1 and CDR2 from the germline V gene are SGHVS and FNYEAQ. The CDR3 has 16 residues.